A selection of T cell receptor beta chains follows, all from one sample in a study of shared clonotypes between healthy human individuals. The method was immunoSEQ multiplex PCR; TCRdb's version includes in-frame clones alone and lacks a portion of them. This table holds about 1.5 million clones, 95% to 97% found once. The sequenced sample consisted of naive CD4+ T cells sorted from blood. Receptors were obtained from a man aged 25 to 45 in good health. Both conserved end residues are part of each CDR3. A D gene is named only where the DNA matches it firmly. Not all rows give a size; the values are once, few, many and, for expanded clones, a class.

CDR3 DNA: TGTGCCAGCAGCGATCTCCAACAGGGCCCCACAGATACGCAGTATTTT
CDR3 protein: CASSDLQQGPTDTQYF
V gene: TRBV7-3
clone size: NA
J gene: TRBJ2-3
D gene: NA
CDR3 length: 16

CDR3 DNA: TGTGCCAGCACCGCCGGGACAGGGAACTACGAGCAGTACTTC
CDR3 protein: CASTAGTGNYEQYF
V gene: TRBV28
clone size: NA
J gene: TRBJ2-7
D gene: TRBD1
CDR3 length: 14

CDR3 DNA: TGTGCCAGCAGCTTGGCTGAGAGGGGGACCTACGAGCAGTACTTC
CDR3 protein: CASSLAERGTYEQYF
V gene: TRBV5-4
clone size: NA
J gene: TRBJ2-7
D gene: NA
CDR3 length: 15

CDR3 DNA: TGCGCCAGCAGCTTGGAGGACGGAGCCTACGAGCAGTACTTC
CDR3 protein: CASSLEDGAYEQYF
V gene: TRBV5-1
clone size: NA
J gene: TRBJ2-7
D gene: NA
CDR3 length: 14

CDR3 DNA: TGCGCCAGCAGCTTGGTTGAGCGAAACACCGGGGAGCTGTTTTTT
CDR3 protein: CASSLVERNTGELFF
V gene: TRBV5-1
clone size: NA
J gene: TRBJ2-2
D gene: NA
CDR3 length: 15

CDR3 DNA: TGTGCCAGCAGCCCCCGGACTAGCGGTAGTGAGCAGTTCTTC
CDR3 protein: CASSPRTSGSEQFF
V gene: TRBV7-9
clone size: once
J gene: TRBJ2-1
D gene: TRBD2
CDR3 length: 14

CDR3 DNA: TGTGCCAGCAGCGTAGGGCAGGCCAGCTCCTACGAGCAGTACTTC
CDR3 protein: CASSVGQASSYEQYF
V gene: TRBV9
clone size: NA
J gene: TRBJ2-7
D gene: NA
CDR3 length: 15

CDR3 DNA: TGTGCCAGCAGCTTGGATAGGTACGAGCAGTACTTC
CDR3 protein: CASSLDRYEQYF
V gene: TRBV5-4
clone size: NA
J gene: TRBJ2-7
D gene: NA
CDR3 length: 12

CDR3 DNA: TGTGCCAGCAGCTTCCAAGTACCAACAGATACGCAGTATTTT
CDR3 protein: CASSFQVPTDTQYF
V gene: TRBV7-2
clone size: NA
J gene: TRBJ2-3
D gene: NA
CDR3 length: 14

CDR3 DNA: TGTGCCAGCAGTGAACGGTCAGGACCGGGCAGGGCGGCAGATACGCAGTATTTT
CDR3 protein: CASSERSGPGRAADTQYF
V gene: TRBV6-4
clone size: NA
J gene: TRBJ2-3
D gene: NA
CDR3 length: 18

CDR3 DNA: TGTGCCAGCAGCCGGGCGGGAGTGGCGGGAAACATTCAGTACTTC
CDR3 protein: CASSRAGVAGNIQYF
V gene: TRBV28
clone size: NA
J gene: TRBJ2-4
D gene: TRBD2
CDR3 length: 15

CDR3 DNA: TGTGCCAGCAGCTTAACTCGATGGCTACCTAGCAACTATGGCTACACCTTC
CDR3 protein: CASSLTRWLPSNYGYTF
V gene: TRBV7-8
clone size: NA
J gene: TRBJ1-2
D gene: NA
CDR3 length: 17

CDR3 DNA: TGCGCCAGCAGCTCTAGGGGAGACAGGGGAAACACTGAAGCTTTCTTT
CDR3 protein: CASSSRGDRGNTEAFF
V gene: TRBV5-1
clone size: NA
J gene: TRBJ1-1
D gene: TRBD1
CDR3 length: 16

CDR3 DNA: TGTGCCAGCAGCTCGTCCCAGGGGCTCACTGAAGCTTTCTTT
CDR3 protein: CASSSSQGLTEAFF
V gene: TRBV7-6
clone size: once
J gene: TRBJ1-1
D gene: NA
CDR3 length: 14

CDR3 DNA: TGTGCCAGCAGCAACCGGGCCAACTACGAGCAGTACTTC
CDR3 protein: CASSNRANYEQYF
V gene: TRBV7-2
clone size: NA
J gene: TRBJ2-7
D gene: NA
CDR3 length: 13